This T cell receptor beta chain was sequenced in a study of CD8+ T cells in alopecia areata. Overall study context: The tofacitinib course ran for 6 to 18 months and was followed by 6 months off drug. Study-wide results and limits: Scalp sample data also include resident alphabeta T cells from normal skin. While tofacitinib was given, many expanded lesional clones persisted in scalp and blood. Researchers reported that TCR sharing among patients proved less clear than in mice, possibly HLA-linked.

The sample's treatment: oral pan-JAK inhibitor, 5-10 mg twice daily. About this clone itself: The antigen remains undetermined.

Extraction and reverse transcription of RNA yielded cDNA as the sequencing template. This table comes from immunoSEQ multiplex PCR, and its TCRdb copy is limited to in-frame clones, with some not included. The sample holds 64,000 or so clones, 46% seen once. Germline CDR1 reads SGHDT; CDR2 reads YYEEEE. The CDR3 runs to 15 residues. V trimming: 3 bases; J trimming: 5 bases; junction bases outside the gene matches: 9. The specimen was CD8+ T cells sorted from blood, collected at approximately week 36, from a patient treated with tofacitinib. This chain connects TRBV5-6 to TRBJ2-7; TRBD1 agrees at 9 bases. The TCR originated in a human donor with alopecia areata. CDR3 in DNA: TGTGCCAGCAGCTACATTTTACAGGGGGCCCACGAGCAGTACTTC. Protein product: CASSYILQGAHEQYF.